A single sample gave rise to the 5 T cell receptor beta chains below, sequenced in a study of blood T cells in healthy people across ages. Combining a sample-barcoded 5' primer with a J-beta primer mix, a second PCR ran for roughly 7 to 12 cycles. TCRdb independently ran MiXCR on the 5' RACE reads; one entry per CDR3 protein. The profile shows roughly 800,000 distinct CDR3 sequences, 50% to 65% of them singletons. Sequencing used blood. These TCRs come from an elderly man in good health.

This sequence joins TRBV6-6 and TRBJ2-7; unclear D gene. Germline V gene data show CDR1 as MNHNY and CDR2 as SVGAGI (reference sequence). Trimming removed 0 bases from V and 3 bases from J, with 6 bases in between. CDR3 length: 13 amino acids. The CDR3 loop reads CASSYSWVYEQYF. CDR3 nucleotide sequence: TGTGCCAGCAGTTACTCGTGGGTCTACGAGCAGTACTTC.

The V call is TRBV29-1, the J call TRBJ2-3; D possibly corresponds to TRBD2 (7 bases). Trimming stripped 0 bases from V and 6 bases from J, with 13 bases between. Germline values: CDR1 SQVTM, CDR2 ANQGSEA. The CDR3 consists of 14 residues. The CDR3, as DNA: TGCAGCGTTGAAGACGCGGGGGCTCGGGATACGCAGTATTTT. It is translated as CSVEDAGARDTQYF.

This clonotype has just one count. CDR3 sequence (DNA): TGTGCCATCAGTCGGGACACTATTTTTGAAGCTTTCTTT. Its translation: CAISRDTIFEAFF. The chain recombines TRBV10-3 with TRBJ1-1, with a weak D call TRBD1 (6 bases). The CDR3 loop spans 13 amino acids. Germline lookup yields CDR1 ENHRY and CDR2 SYGVKD. V was cut by 5 bases and J by 7 bases, with 14 bases left in between.

The chain uses TRBV7-2 and TRBJ2-3; TRBD2 is a possible D gene (5 bases). The CDR3 contains 12 residues. Germline V gene lookup returns CDR1 SGHTA and CDR2 FQGNSA. The V and J ends lost 1 base and 10 bases respectively, with 9 bases between them. The CDR3 sequence is CASSLGGSAQYF. In DNA form, the CDR3 reads TGTGCCAGCAGCTTAGGTGGGAGTGCGCAGTATTTT.

Only a few counts were recorded for this clonotype. The rearrangement uses TRBV28 and TRBJ1-5, with 11 bases identical to TRBD1. Germline trimming cut 5 bases from V and 5 bases from J; bases unmatched to any gene: 5. This CDR3 spans 15 amino acids. CDR1 is MDHEN and CDR2 is SYDVKM in the germline V gene. The CDR3 sequence: CASSRTGGADQPQHF. The CDR3 coding sequence is TGTGCCAGCAGTCGGACAGGGGGCGCCGATCAGCCCCAGCATTTT.